Included here is one TCR beta chain sequence, with context. As yet, its antigen is unknown. The data were taken from a study of CD8 T cells in ankylosing spondylitis. V lost 6 bases and J lost 1, with 6 bases in between. In germline, CDR1 is DFQATT, CDR2 SNEGSKA (reference sequence). This CDR3 is 11 amino acids long. Study-level findings and limits: A motif of 7 to 9 highly homologous TCR beta variants was seen as apparently characteristic of ankylosing spondylitis blood. Disease-linked clones were reportedly significantly enriched in matched ankylosing spondylitis synovial fluid.

5'-RACE, quantitative and with molecular barcodes, yielded the TCR beta libraries. Using its own MiXCR run on the 5' RACE reads, TCRdb lists one record per CDR3 protein. Of around 540,000 distinct CDR3 sequences listed, roughly 13% were seen once; the top ten hold approximately 6.2%. Material: blood, either unsorted or a sorted T cell fraction (not recorded which). The V gene is TRBV20-1, the J gene TRBJ2-5; D not certain. The sequence was obtained from a male donor with ankylosing spondylitis. The CDR3 bases are TGCAGTGCCCAGCTCCAAGAGACCCAGTACTTC. Residues: CSAQLQETQYF.